The 5 T cell receptor beta chains presented below share a single source sample, sequenced in a study of T cell responses to AZD1222 COVID-19 vaccine. Sequencing was performed with immunoSEQ multiplex PCR; in TCRdb, only in-frame clones are kept and a portion is missing. The sample shows 140,000 to 150,000 clones, over 85% of them seen only once. The sequences come from peripheral blood, collected on day 0 of AZD1222 vaccination. These receptor sequences come from an adult in good health.

This chain connects TRBV27 to TRBJ2-3; 11 nucleotides match TRBD2. The V and J ends lost 1 base and 2 bases, in that order; junction bases with no gene match: 5. The CDR3 is 17 amino acids. Germline V gene data show CDR1 as MNHEY and CDR2 as SMNVEV (reference sequence). CDR3 sequence reads: CASSLFSTSGNTDTQYF. CDR3 coding DNA: TGTGCCAGCAGTTTATTCTCGACTAGCGGGAACACAGATACGCAGTATTTT.

V and J are TRBV9 and TRBJ2-3; D remains unclear. The CDR3 is 14 residues long. From germline, CDR1 is SGDLS and CDR2 YYNGEE. Between the trimmed V and J ends, which lost 0 bases and 0 bases, there was a span of 5 bases. CDR3 sequence: CASSVVSSTDTQYF. The CDR3 DNA is TGTGCCAGCAGCGTAGTTAGTAGCACAGATACGCAGTATTTT. Looking up the rest from reference TRBV9 and TRBJ2-3 gives the full variable domain: DSGVTQTPKHLITATGQRVTLRCSPRSGDLSVYWYQQSLDQGLQFLIQYYNGEERAKGNILERFSAQQFPDLHSELNLSSLELGDSALYFCASSVVSSTDTQYFGPGTRLTVL.

The rearrangement links TRBV7-4 to TRBJ2-7; 10 bases align to TRBD1. Germline lookup yields CDR1 SGHVT and CDR2 SQSDAQ. Losses at the gene ends were 1 base for V and 1 base for J; bases not matched to a gene: 4. This CDR3 has 16 amino acids. The CDR3 loop reads CASSLGGTGVSYEQYF. CDR3 DNA: TGTGCCAGCAGCTTAGGGGGGACAGGGGTTTCCTACGAGCAGTACTTC.

This chain links TRBV4-1 with TRBJ2-5; D gene uncertain. Trimming stripped 4 bases from V and 3 bases from J, with 9 bases between. Germline values: CDR1 MGHRA, CDR2 YSYEKL. CDR3 length: 13 amino acids. CDR3 nucleotide sequence: TGCGCCAGCAGCCTGGCGATAAAAGAGACCCAGTACTTC. It is translated as CASSLAIKETQYF.

This rearrangement joins TRBV11-2 to TRBJ2-7, with 10 nucleotides matching TRBD1. This CDR3 has 14 amino acids. After removal of 6 bases from V and 2 bases from J, the junction contained 4 bases not matched to a gene. The germline gives CDR1 SGHAT, CDR2 FQNNGV. CDR3 protein: CASSKTGGPYEQYF. The CDR3 DNA follows: TGTGCCAGCAGTAAGACAGGGGGCCCCTACGAGCAGTACTTC.